This T cell receptor beta chain was profiled in a study of shared clonotypes between healthy human individuals. Measured with immunoSEQ multiplex PCR; TCRdb has only the in-frame clones, and not every one. The sample lists approximately 710,000 clones, less than 95% occurring once. The CDR3 covers 14 residues. Germline V gene sequence: CDR1 MDHEN, CDR2 SYDVKM. V shed 8 bases, J shed 9 bases, and the junction held 10 bases outside the gene matches. Sequenced material: memory CD8+ T cells from PBMCs. The subset was: CD45RO+ cells pooled with CCR7-negative TemRA cells. The receptor's source is a man between 18 and 35 years old in good health. Some clones in this sample may be carry-over from other donors' samples. V gene TRBV28 combines with J gene TRBJ2-1, with TRBD2 matching over 10 bases. CDR3 nucleotide sequence: TGTGCCAGCCAGCGGGAGGGGCGATATGGTGAGCAGTTCTTC. Translation: CASQREGRYGEQFF.